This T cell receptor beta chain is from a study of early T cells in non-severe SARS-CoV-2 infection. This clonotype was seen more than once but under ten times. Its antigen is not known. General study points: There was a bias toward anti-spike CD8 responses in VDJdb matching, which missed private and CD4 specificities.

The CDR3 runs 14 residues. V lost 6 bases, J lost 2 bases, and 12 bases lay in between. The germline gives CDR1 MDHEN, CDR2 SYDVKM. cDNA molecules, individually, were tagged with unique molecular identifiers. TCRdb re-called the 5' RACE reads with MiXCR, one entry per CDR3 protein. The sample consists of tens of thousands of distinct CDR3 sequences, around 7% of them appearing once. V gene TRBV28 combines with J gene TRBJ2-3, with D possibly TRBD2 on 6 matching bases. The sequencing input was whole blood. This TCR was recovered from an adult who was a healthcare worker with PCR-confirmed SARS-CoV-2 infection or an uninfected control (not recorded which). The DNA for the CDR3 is TGTGCCAGCAGGAAAGCGGGCCTCACAGATACGCAGTATTTT. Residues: CASRKAGLTDTQYF.